This T cell receptor beta chain stems from a study of cytomegalovirus exposure and HLA in healthy donors. Study-wide results and caveats: Researchers catalogued about 160 TCR beta chains as cytomegalovirus-associated.

Germline V gene sequence: CDR1 SGHVS, CDR2 FNYEAQ. V was pared by 4 bases and J by 5 bases, with 4 bases of the junction left unmatched. The CDR3 extends over 14 amino acids. The primer mix had 60 Vbeta and 13 Jbeta primers. Here immunoSEQ multiplex PCR was the method, and the copy in TCRdb shows in-frame clones only, minus some. The data contain 210,000 or so clones, 77% of them seen just once; the ten biggest clones take up around 2.2%. As concerns this clone: The antigen remains unidentified.

The sequenced sample consisted of PBMCs. This clonotype originated in a woman aged 25-40 years in good health and CMV-seropositive. The V call is TRBV7-6, the J call TRBJ1-4; 7 bases fit TRBD1. The CDR3 bases are TGTGCCAGCAGCTACAGGGGCGTCAATGAAAAACTGTTTTTT. Translated, it gives CASSYRGVNEKLFF.